Listed below are T cell receptor beta chains from one sample, sequenced in a study of T cell responses to AZD1222 COVID-19 vaccine. TCRdb keeps only in-frame clones here, not all; method: immunoSEQ multiplex PCR. The data contain under 300,000 clones, 85% to 95% of them singletons. This specimen was peripheral blood, taken on day 0 of AZD1222 vaccination. The receptors here all came from an adult in good health. Each CDR3 is given with its conserved first and last residue. A D gene is named only where the DNA matches it firmly. Some rows mark clone size as missing; the rest say once, few, many or name a class of expanded clone.

TRBJ2-3	NA	TRBD2	TRBV7-2	TGTGCCAGCAGCTTAATGCCGCTAGCCGCGGGAGGGGACACAGATACGCAGTATTTT	CASSLMPLAAGGDTDTQYF
TRBJ1-1	NA	NA	TRBV19	TGTGCCAGTACCCCATCCCACACCCTGAACACTGAAGCTTTCTTT	CASTPSHTLNTEAFF
TRBJ1-2	NA	NA	TRBV7-2	TGTGCCAGCAGCCCGGGGACCAGAGCTAACTATGGCTACACCTTC	CASSPGTRANYGYTF
TRBJ1-2	NA	NA	TRBV5-4	TGTGCCAGCAGCCGCGGCGGGGCCGGCCCGTACTATGGCTACACCTTC	CASSRGGAGPYYGYTF
TRBJ2-7	once	TRBD1	TRBV4-1	TGCGCCAGCAGCCAAAAACTCAGCGGACAGGCCTCCTACGAGCAGTACTTC	CASSQKLSGQASYEQYF
TRBJ2-1	once	NA	TRBV7-9	TGTGCCAGCTCTTCGATCAGGGGTGGAAACAATGAGCAGTTCTTC	CASSSIRGGNNEQFF
TRBJ2-7	NA	NA	TRBV11-2	TGTGCCAGCAGCTTAGAGGGGATAGGGGCCCGCGAGCAGTACTTC	CASSLEGIGAREQYF
TRBJ1-6	NA	TRBD1	TRBV9	TGTGCCAGCAGCCCCCGGGACAGTTATAATTCACCCCTCCACTTT	CASSPRDSYNSPLHF
TRBJ2-5	NA	NA	TRBV7-5	TGTGCCAGAAGCCCAAGGACTAGCGGCAGGTACCAAGAGACCCAGTACTTC	CARSPRTSGRYQETQYF
TRBJ1-3	NA	TRBD1	TRBV9	TGTGCCAGCAGCGCTACAACAGGGGTTGGAAACACCATATATTTT	CASSATTGVGNTIYF
TRBJ1-1	NA	NA	TRBV12-3/TRBV12-4	TGTGCCAGCACCCAGACAGTTCGTTGGGAAGCTTTCTTT	CASTQTVRWEAFF
TRBJ2-7	NA	NA	TRBV23-1	TGCGCCAGCAGTCAAGCACCGGGACCACCAAGTTACGAGCAGTACTTC	CASSQAPGPPSYEQYF
TRBJ2-2	NA	TRBD1	TRBV5-1	TGCGCCAGCAGCGCCGAAACAGGGGTAGTATCCGGGGAGCTGTTTTTT	CASSAETGVVSGELFF
TRBJ2-7	NA	TRBD2	TRBV5-1	TGCGCCAGCAGCCGGGGGGCCTACGAGCAGTACTTC	CASSRGAYEQYF
TRBJ1-5	NA	NA	TRBV11-2	TGTGCCAGCAGCTTAGGGCGGGGGAAGGGGTTCAATCAGCCCCAGCATTTT	CASSLGRGKGFNQPQHF
TRBJ2-1	NA	TRBD2	TRBV5-5	TGTGCCAGCAGCTTGCGGTGGAGCGGGAGTGATGAGCAGTTCTTC	CASSLRWSGSDEQFF
TRBJ2-7	NA	NA	TRBV5-1	TGCGCCAGCAGCCTTTGGTCGGTCGGAGCCTCCTACGAGCAGTACTTC	CASSLWSVGASYEQYF
TRBJ2-3	NA	NA	TRBV25-1	TGTGCCAGCAGTTTGGGAGGCAGGTTCACGGATACGCAGTATTTT	CASSLGGRFTDTQYF
TRBJ2-7	once	NA	TRBV4-2	TGTGCCAGCAGCCGAATCGGGACTGCTGATGAGCAGTACTTC	CASSRIGTADEQYF
TRBJ1-1	NA	NA	TRBV2	TGTGCCAGCAGTGCCAGTCGACGGACGGGAAAAATCAGCACTGAAGCTTTCTTT	CASSASRRTGKISTEAFF
TRBJ2-3	NA	TRBD2	TRBV7-2	TGTGCCAGCAGCTTAGGGATCGCTAGCGGGAATCCGCAATTT	CASSLGIASGNPQF
TRBJ2-5	NA	NA	TRBV2	TGTGCCAGCAGTATTCTGATGGAGACCCAGTACTTC	CASSILMETQYF
TRBJ2-7	NA	NA	TRBV28	TGTGCCAGCAGTTTACCCAGGTCGGGTGGATACTACGAGCAGTACTTC	CASSLPRSGGYYEQYF
TRBJ2-3	NA	NA	TRBV2	TGTGCCAGCAGTGAAGCGGGGGCCCGCACAGATACGCAGTATTTT	CASSEAGARTDTQYF
TRBJ1-1	NA	TRBD1	TRBV7-2	TGTGCCAGCAGCGCAGACAGGGGGAGGACTGAAGCTTTCTTT	CASSADRGRTEAFF
TRBJ1-5	NA	NA	TRBV7-6	TGTGCCAGCAGCTTAGGACGTAATCAGCCCCAGCATTTT	CASSLGRNQPQHF
TRBJ2-7	NA	NA	TRBV28	TGTGCCAGCAGACCTGCCAGGAGTGAAGGGTACGAGCAGTACTTC	CASRPARSEGYEQYF
TRBJ2-1	few	NA	TRBV5-1	TGCGCCAGCAGCTTAAGTTGGGGTACTATTTACAATGAGCAGTTCTTC	CASSLSWGTIYNEQFF
TRBJ2-3	NA	NA	TRBV10-1	TGCGCCAGCAGTGATAGCGCCCAGACGACAGATACGCAGTATTTT	CASSDSAQTTDTQYF
TRBJ1-3	NA	NA	TRBV3-1/TRBV3-2	TGTGCCAGCAGCCAAGGGGAAAACACCATATATTTT	CASSQGENTIYF
TRBJ2-3	NA	NA	TRBV3-1/TRBV3-2	TGTGCCAGCAGCACTAGTGCTAGCACAGATACGCAGTATTTT	CASSTSASTDTQYF
TRBJ2-1	NA	NA	TRBV28	TGTGCCAGCAGCTACCATCACATACGCGGCTACAATGAGCAGTTCTTC	CASSYHHIRGYNEQFF
TRBJ2-2	NA	NA	TRBV5-4	TGTGCCAGCAGGAACCTCTCCGCCGGGGAGCTGTTTTTT	CASRNLSAGELFF
TRBJ1-1	NA	NA	TRBV21-1	TGTGCCAGCAGCAAAGGTGAGGGGAGCGGTACTGAAGCTTTCTTT	CASSKGEGSGTEAFF
TRBJ2-7	NA	TRBD1	TRBV5-1	TGCGCCAGCAGCGGCGGGACAGGGGGCTCCGAGCAGTACTTC	CASSGGTGGSEQYF
TRBJ2-5	NA	NA	TRBV5-1	TGCGCCAGCAACGAGAGTAAAGGGAGGATTAGGGAGACCCAGTACTTC	CASNESKGRIRETQYF
TRBJ1-5	NA	TRBD1	TRBV3-1/TRBV3-2	TGTGCCAGCAGCCAGACAGGGGAAGGACAGCCCCAGCATTTT	CASSQTGEGQPQHF
TRBJ1-1	NA	NA	TRBV2	TGTGCCAGCACTTCGGGGCGGAACACTGAAGCTTTCTTT	CASTSGRNTEAFF